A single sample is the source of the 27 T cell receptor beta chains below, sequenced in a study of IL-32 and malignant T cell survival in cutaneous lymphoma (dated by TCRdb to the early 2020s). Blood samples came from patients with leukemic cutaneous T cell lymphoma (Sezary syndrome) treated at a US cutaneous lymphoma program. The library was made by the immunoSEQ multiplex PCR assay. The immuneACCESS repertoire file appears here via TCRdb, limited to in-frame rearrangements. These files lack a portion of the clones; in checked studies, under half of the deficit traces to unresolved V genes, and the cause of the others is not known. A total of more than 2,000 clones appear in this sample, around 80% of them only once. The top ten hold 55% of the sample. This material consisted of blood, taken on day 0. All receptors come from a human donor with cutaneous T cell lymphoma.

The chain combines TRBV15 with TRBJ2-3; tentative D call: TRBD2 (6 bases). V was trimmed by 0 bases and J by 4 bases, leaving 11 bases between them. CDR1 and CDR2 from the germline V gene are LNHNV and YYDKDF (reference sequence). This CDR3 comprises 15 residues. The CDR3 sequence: CATSRDPTSSDTQYF. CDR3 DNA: TGTGCCACCAGCAGAGATCCTACTAGCTCAGATACGCAGTATTTT.

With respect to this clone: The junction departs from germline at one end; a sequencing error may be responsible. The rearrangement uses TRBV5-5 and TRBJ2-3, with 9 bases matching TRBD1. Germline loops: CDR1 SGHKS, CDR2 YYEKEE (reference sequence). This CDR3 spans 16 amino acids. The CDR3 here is CASSPLTGGPTDTQYF. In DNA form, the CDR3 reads TGCGCCAGCAGCCCCCTTACAGGGGGCCCTACAGATACGCAGTATTTT. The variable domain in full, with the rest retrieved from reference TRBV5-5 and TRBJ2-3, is DAGVTQSPTHLIKTRGQQVTLRCSPISGHKSVSWYQQVLGQGPQFIFQYYEKEERGRGNFPDRFSARQFPNYSSELNVNALLLGDSALYLCASSPLTGGPTDTQYFGPGTRLTVL.

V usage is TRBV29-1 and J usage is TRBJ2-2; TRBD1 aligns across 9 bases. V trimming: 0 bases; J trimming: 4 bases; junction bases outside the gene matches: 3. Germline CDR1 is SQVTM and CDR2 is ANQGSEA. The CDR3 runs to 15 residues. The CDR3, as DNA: TGCAGCGTTGAAGAGGGGGACAGGGTCACCGGGGAGCTGTTTTTT. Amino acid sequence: CSVEEGDRVTGELFF.

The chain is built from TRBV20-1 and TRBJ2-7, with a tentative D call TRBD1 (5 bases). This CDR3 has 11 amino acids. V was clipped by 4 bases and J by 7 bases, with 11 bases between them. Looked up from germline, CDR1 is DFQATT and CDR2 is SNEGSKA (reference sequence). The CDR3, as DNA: TGCAGTGCTACTCAGGGTGGAGAGCAGTACTTC. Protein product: CSATQGGEQYF.

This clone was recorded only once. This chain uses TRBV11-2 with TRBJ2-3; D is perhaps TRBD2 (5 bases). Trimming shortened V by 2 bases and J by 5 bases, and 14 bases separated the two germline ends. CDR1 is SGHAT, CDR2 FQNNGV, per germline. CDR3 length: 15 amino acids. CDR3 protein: CASSLRRSAQDTQYF. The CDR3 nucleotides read TGTGCCAGCAGCTTAAGGAGGTCGGCTCAAGATACGCAGTATTTT.

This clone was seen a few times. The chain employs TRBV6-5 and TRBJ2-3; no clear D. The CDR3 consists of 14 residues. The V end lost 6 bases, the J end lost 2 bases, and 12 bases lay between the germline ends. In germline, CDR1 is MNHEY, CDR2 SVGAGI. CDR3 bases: TGTGCCAGCAGGCTGTACCCCCACACAGATACGCAGTATTTT. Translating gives CASRLYPHTDTQYF.

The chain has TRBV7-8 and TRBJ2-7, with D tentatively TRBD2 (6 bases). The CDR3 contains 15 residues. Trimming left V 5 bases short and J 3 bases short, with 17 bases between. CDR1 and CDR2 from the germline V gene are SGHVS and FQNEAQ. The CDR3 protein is CASSAGGGGFYEQYF. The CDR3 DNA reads TGTGCCAGCAGCGCCGGGGGTGGGGGATTCTACGAGCAGTACTTC.

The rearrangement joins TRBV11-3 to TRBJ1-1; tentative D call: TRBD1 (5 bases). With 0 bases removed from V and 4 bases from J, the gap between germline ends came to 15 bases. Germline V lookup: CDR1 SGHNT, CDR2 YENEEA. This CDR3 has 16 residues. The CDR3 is CASSLDRGFIPTEAFF. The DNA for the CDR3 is TGTGCCAGCAGCTTAGATCGGGGGTTCATCCCCACTGAAGCTTTCTTT.

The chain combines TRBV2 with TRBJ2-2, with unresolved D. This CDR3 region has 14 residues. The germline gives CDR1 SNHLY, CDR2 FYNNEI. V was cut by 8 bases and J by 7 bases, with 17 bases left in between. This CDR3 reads CASLGEWGSGELFF. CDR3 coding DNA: TGTGCCAGCCTCGGAGAATGGGGAAGCGGGGAGCTGTTTTTT. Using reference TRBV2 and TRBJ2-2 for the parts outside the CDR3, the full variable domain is EPEVTQTPSHQVTQMGQEVILRCVPISNHLYFYWYRQILGQKVEFLVSFYNNEISEKSEIFDDQFSVERPDGSNFTLKIRSTKLEDSAMYFCASLGEWGSGELFFGEGSRLTVL.

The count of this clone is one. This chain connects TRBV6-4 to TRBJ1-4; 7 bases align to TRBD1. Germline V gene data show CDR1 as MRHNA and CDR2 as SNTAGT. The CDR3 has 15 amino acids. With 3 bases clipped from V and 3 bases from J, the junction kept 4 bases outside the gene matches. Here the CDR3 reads CASSEGGMANEKLFF. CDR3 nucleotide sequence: TGTGCCAGCAGTGAAGGGGGCATGGCTAATGAAAAACTGTTTTTT.

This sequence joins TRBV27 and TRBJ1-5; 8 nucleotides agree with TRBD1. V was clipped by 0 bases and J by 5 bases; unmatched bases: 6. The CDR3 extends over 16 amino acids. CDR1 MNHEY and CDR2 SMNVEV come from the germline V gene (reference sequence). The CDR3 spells CASSLSRTGSYQPQHF. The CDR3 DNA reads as TGTGCCAGCAGTTTATCCCGGACAGGGAGCTATCAGCCCCAGCATTTT.

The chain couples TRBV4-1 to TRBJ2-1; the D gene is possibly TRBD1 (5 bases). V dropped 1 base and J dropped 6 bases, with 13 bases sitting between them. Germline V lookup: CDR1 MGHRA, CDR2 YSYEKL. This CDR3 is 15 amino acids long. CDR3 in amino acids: CASSQVQGGSNEQFF. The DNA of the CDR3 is TGCGCCAGCAGCCAAGTCCAGGGCGGTTCCAATGAGCAGTTCTTC.

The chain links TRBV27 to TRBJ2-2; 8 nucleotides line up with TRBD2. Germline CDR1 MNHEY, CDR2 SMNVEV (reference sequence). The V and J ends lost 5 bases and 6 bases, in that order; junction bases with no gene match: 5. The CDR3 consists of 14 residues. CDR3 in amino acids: CASSTASGPGELFF. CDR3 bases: TGTGCCAGCAGTACCGCTAGCGGGCCCGGGGAGCTGTTTTTT.

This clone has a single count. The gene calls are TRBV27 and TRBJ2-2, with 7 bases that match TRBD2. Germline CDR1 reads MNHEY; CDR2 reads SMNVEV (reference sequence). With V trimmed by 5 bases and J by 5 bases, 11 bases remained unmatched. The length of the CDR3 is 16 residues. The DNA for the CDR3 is TGTGCCAGCAGTCGGAAGGGGAGGGATTGGACCGGGGAGCTGTTTTTT. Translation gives CASSRKGRDWTGELFF.

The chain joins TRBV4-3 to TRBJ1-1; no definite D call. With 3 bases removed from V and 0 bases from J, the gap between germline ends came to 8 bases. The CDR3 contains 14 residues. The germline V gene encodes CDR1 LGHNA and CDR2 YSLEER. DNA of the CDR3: TGCGCCAGCAGCCACCTGTTAGTGAACACTGAAGCTTTCTTT. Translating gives CASSHLLVNTEAFF.

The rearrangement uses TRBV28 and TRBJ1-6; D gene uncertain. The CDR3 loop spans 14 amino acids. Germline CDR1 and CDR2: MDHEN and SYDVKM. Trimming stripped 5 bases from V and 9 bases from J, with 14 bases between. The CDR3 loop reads CASSPTATLSPLHF. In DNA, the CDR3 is TGTGCCAGCAGTCCCACCGCAACCCTTTCACCCCTCCACTTT.

CDR3 sequence: CASSFLASSYEQYF. CDR3 coding DNA: TGTGCCAGCAGCTTCCTAGCGTCCTCCTACGAGCAGTACTTC. The gene calls are TRBV7-2 and TRBJ2-7; perhaps TRBD2 as D (6 bases). CDR3 length equals 14 residues. Germline V gene data show CDR1 as SGHTA and CDR2 as FQGNSA. V was pared by 3 bases and J by 0 bases, with 9 bases between.

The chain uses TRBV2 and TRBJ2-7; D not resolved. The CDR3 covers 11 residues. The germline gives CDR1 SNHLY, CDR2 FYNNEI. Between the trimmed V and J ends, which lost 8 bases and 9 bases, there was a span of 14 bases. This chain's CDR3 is CASSDEWGQYF. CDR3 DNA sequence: TGTGCCAGCTCTGACGAGTGGGGGCAGTACTTC.

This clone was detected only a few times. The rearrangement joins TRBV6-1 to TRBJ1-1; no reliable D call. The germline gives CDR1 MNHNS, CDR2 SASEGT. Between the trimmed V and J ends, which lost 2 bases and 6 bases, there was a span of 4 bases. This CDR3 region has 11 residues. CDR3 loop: CASSEWPEAFF. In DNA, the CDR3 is TGTGCCAGCAGTGAATGGCCTGAAGCTTTCTTT.

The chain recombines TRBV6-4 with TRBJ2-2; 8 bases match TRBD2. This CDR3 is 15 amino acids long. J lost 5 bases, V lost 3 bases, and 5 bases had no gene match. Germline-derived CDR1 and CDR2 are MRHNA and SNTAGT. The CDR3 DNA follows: TGTGCCAGCAGTGAAGGGAGCGGGAGTACCGGGGAGCTGTTTTTT. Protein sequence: CASSEGSGSTGELFF.

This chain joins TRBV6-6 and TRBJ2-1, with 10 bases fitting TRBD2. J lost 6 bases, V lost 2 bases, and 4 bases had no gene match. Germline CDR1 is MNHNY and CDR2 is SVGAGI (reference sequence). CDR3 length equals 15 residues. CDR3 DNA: TGTGCCAGCAGTTACCCCGGGACTAGCGTCAATGAGCAGTTCTTC. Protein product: CASSYPGTSVNEQFF.

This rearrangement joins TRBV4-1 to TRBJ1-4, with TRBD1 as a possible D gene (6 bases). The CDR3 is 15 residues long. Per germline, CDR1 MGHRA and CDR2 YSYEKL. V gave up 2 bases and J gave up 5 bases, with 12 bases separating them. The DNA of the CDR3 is TGCGCCAGCAGCCAACAGACAGGCTACAATGAAAAACTGTTTTTT. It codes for CASSQQTGYNEKLFF.

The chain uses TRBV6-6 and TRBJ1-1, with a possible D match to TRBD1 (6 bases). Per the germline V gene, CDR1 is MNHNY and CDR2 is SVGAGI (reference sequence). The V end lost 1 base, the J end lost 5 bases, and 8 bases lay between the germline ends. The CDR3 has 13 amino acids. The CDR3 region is CASSYYRETEAFF. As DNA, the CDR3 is TGTGCCAGCAGTTACTACAGGGAGACTGAAGCTTTCTTT.

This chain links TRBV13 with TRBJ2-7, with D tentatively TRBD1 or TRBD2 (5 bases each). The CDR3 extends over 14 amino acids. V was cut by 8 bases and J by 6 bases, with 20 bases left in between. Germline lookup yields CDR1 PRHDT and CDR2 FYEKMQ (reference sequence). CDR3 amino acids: CASGDGVGRGEQYF. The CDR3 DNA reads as TGTGCCAGCGGGGACGGGGTGGGGCGCGGCGAGCAGTACTTC.

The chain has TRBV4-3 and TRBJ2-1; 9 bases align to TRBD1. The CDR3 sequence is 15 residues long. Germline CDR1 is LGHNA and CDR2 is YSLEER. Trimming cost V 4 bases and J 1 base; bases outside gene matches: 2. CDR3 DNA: TGCGCCAGCAGCCTTGGGACAGGGTCCTACAATGAGCAGTTCTTC. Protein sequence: CASSLGTGSYNEQFF.

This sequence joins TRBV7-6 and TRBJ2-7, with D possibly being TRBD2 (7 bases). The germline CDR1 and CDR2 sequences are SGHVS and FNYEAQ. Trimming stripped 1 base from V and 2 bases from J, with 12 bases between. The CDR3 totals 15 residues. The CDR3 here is CASSLGRGPAYEQYF. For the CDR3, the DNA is TGTGCCAGCAGCTTAGGGCGGGGGCCCGCCTACGAGCAGTACTTC.

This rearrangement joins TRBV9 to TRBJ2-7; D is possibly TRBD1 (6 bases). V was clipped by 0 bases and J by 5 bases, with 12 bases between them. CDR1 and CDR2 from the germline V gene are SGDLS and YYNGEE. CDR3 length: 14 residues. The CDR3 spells CASSVGQGINEQYF. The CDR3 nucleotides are TGTGCCAGCAGCGTAGGTCAGGGGATCAACGAGCAGTACTTC.